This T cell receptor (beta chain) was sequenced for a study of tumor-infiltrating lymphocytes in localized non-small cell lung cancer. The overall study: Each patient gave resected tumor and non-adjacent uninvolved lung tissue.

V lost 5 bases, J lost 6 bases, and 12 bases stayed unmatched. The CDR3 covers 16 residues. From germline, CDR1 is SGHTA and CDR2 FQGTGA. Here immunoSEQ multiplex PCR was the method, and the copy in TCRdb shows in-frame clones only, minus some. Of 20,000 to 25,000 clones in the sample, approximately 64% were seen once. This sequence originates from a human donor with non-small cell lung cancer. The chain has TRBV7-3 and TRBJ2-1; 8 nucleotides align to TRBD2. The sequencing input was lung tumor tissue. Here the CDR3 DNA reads TGTGCCAGCAGCCAATCTAGCTCGGGAGGGCGCAATGAGCAGTTCTTC. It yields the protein CASSQSSSGGRNEQFF.